Below are 20 T cell receptor beta chains sequenced from a single sample in a study of blood T cells in healthy people across ages (dated by TCRdb to between 2014 and 2017). The library was prepared using 5' RACE. The sequencer listed for this sample is Illumina HiSeq 2500. A second PCR of roughly 6 to 12 cycles was performed with a sample-barcoded 5' primer and a J-beta primer mix. TCRdb handled the public reads itself, with Q25 trimming in fastp and clone calling in MiXCR, and kept productive beta chains. Rows are unified per CDR3 protein, each entry keeping the most common DNA and genes. The sample profile shows about 780,000 distinct CDR3 sequences; approximately 67% of them were found once. The leading ten clones occupy 25% to 30% of the sample. The sequencing sample was made of blood. These receptors were obtained from a man aged 25-45 years in good health.

This clonotype occurred many times. The chain recombines TRBV20-1 with TRBJ1-5, with unresolved D. Per germline, CDR1 DFQATT and CDR2 SNEGSKA (reference sequence). The CDR3 consists of 14 residues. The V end was cut by 6 bases, the J end by 7 bases, with 19 bases between. DNA for the CDR3: TGCAGTGCGGAGAGCCCCCCTTTCGGGCAGCCCCAGCATTTT. As protein: CSAESPPFGQPQHF.

J is TRBJ2-7 and V is TRBV6-4; D might be TRBD2 (5 bases). In germline, CDR1 is MRHNA, CDR2 SNTAGT. V shed 0 bases and J shed 4 bases, with 7 bases lying between them. The CDR3 loop spans 13 amino acids. CDR3 region: CASSDSGGYEQYF. In nucleotides, the CDR3 is TGTGCCAGCAGTGACTCGGGCGGGTACGAGCAGTACTTC.

The chain is built from TRBV3-1 and TRBJ2-1; 10 bases map to TRBD2. The CDR3 is made up of 17 amino acids. V shed 4 bases, J shed 1 base, and the junction held 7 bases outside the gene matches. CDR1 is LGHDT and CDR2 is YNNKEL in the germline V gene (reference sequence). The CDR3 DNA sequence: TGTGCCAGCAGCCCCAGACTAGCGGGCGTATCCTACAATGAGCAGTTCTTC. Its translation: CASSPRLAGVSYNEQFF.

This clonotype was picked up one time. The rearrangement joins TRBV5-8 to TRBJ2-4; 8 positions agree with TRBD2. The DNA end is more similar to TRBJ2-7, so the J call may be wrong. The CDR3 spans 15 residues. Germline CDR1 SGHTS, CDR2 YDEGEE. The DNA for the CDR3 is TGTGCCAGCAGTTACTACGGGGGGGCCAGGTACGAGCAGTACTTC. This gives the protein CASSYYGGARYEQYF.

A few counts support this clonotype. The chain is built from TRBV29-1 and TRBJ2-7, with D possibly matching TRBD1 (6 bases). Germline V CDR1 and CDR2: SQVTM, ANQGSEA. The V end lost 3 bases, the J end lost 1 base, and 13 bases lay between the germline ends. The CDR3 covers 14 residues. For the CDR3, the DNA is TGCAGCGTTGACTTACAGGGACCTTCCTACGAGCAGTACTTC. Translation gives CSVDLQGPSYEQYF.

The table lists this clonotype with a count of one. The V and J genes are TRBV5-6 and TRBJ2-2; a possible D gene is TRBD2 (5 bases). V dropped 2 bases and J dropped 7 bases, with 15 bases sitting between them. The CDR3 runs to 15 residues. Germline V gene sequence: CDR1 SGHDT, CDR2 YYEEEE. CDR3 nucleotides: TGTGCCAGCAGCTTTTGGGCAGGACGGGGCGGGGAGCTGTTTTTT. Translating it yields CASSFWAGRGGELFF.

The J gene is TRBJ2-4, the V gene TRBV9; possibly TRBD1 for D (7 bases). The ends were cut back, 3 bases at V and 4 bases at J, with 20 bases in the middle. Looked up from germline, CDR1 is SGDLS and CDR2 is YYNGEE. The CDR3 length is 17 residues. In DNA form, the CDR3 reads TGTGCCAGCAGCGACCAGGGGGGACAGCCTTTTAAAAACATTCAGTACTTC. Translation gives CASSDQGGQPFKNIQYF.

The rearrangement joins TRBV9 to TRBJ2-5; 11 bases are shared with TRBD2. This CDR3 spans 16 amino acids. J lost 3 bases, V lost 5 bases, and 9 bases had no gene match. Per the germline V gene, CDR1 is SGDLS and CDR2 is YYNGEE. CDR3 DNA sequence: TGTGCCAGCAGTTCAACTAGCGGGGGTTTCGAAGAGACCCAGTACTTC. Amino acid sequence: CASSSTSGGFEETQYF.

This clonotype has just a few counts. The V call is TRBV7-9, the J call TRBJ2-7; D ambiguous. The germline V gene encodes CDR1 SEHNR and CDR2 FQNEAQ (reference sequence). With 8 bases removed from V and 0 bases from J, the gap between germline ends came to 11 bases. This CDR3 region has 13 residues. The CDR3 protein is CASGFGYSYEQYF. The CDR3 DNA reads TGTGCCAGCGGGTTCGGGTACTCCTACGAGCAGTACTTC. The full variable domain, rest sourced from reference TRBV7-9 and TRBJ2-7, is DTGVSQNPRHKITKRGQNVTFRCDPISEHNRLYWYRQTLGQGPEFLTYFQNEAQLEKSRLLSDRFSAERPKGSFSTLEIQRTEQGDSAMYLCASGFGYSYEQYFGPGTRLTVT.

The V gene is TRBV7-2, the J gene TRBJ2-5; D call uncertain. Trimming left V 5 bases short and J 2 bases short, with 9 bases between. Germline V lookup: CDR1 SGHTA, CDR2 FQGNSA. The CDR3 extends over 13 amino acids. The CDR3, as DNA: TGTGCCAGCAGCCCCGGGCCACAAGAGACCCAGTACTTC. This codes for CASSPGPQETQYF.

This chain uses TRBV12-3 or TRBV12-4 with TRBJ2-5; the D gene could be TRBD1 or TRBD2 (6 bases each). The CDR3 covers 16 residues. Trimming removed 5 bases at V and 2 bases at J, with 18 bases between. The CDR3 coding sequence is TGTGCCAGCAGTCCTCAGCTAGGGGGAGGTCAAGAGACCCAGTACTTC. It translates to CASSPQLGGGQETQYF.

This clonotype was seen just once. The chain joins TRBV3-1 to TRBJ2-5; a weak D match, TRBD1 (6 bases). The V gene's germline CDR1 is LGHDT and CDR2 YNNKEL (reference sequence). The V gene lost 4 bases and the J gene lost 1 base, with 16 bases spanning the gap. There are 16 residues in the CDR3. The DNA for the CDR3 is TGTGCCAGCAGCCCCGCCTCCGGGACACCCCAAGAGACCCAGTACTTC. This gives the protein CASSPASGTPQETQYF.

The CDR3 here is CASTDRVGSEAFF. The CDR3 DNA is TGTGCCAGCACAGACAGGGTAGGAAGTGAAGCTTTCTTT. The chain has TRBV6-6 and TRBJ1-1, with 7 bases that match TRBD1. The germline CDR1 and CDR2 sequences are MNHNY and SVGAGI (reference sequence). The V and J ends lost 7 bases and 7 bases, in that order; junction bases with no gene match: 9. The length of the CDR3 is 13 residues.

This chain links TRBV20-1 with TRBJ2-1; 7 bases agree with TRBD2. The length of the CDR3 is 15 residues. The V gene end was trimmed by 2 bases and the J gene end by 3 bases; junction bases not matched to a gene: 7. Germline V lookup: CDR1 DFQATT, CDR2 SNEGSKA (reference sequence). Here the CDR3 reads CSARHSGRSYNEQFF. CDR3 coding DNA: TGCAGTGCTAGACATAGCGGGCGCAGCTACAATGAGCAGTTCTTC.

CDR3 sequence (DNA): TGTGCCAGCAGTTACTCTGCGTGGCACGAGCAGTACTTC. Its translation is CASSYSAWHEQYF. The V call is TRBV6-2 or TRBV6-3, the J call TRBJ2-7; D not resolved. The CDR3 has 13 residues. The germline V and J ends were trimmed by 0 bases and 5 bases, with 8 bases remaining between them. The germline gives CDR1 MNHEY, CDR2 SVGEGT.

The chain is built from TRBV5-5 and TRBJ2-5; 9 nucleotides line up with TRBD1. V shed 6 bases and J 11 bases; nucleotides not matched to a gene: 11. The CDR3 spans 13 residues. Germline lookup yields CDR1 SGHKS and CDR2 YYEKEE (reference sequence). For the CDR3, the DNA is TGTGCCAGCACCGGGACAGGGTACAATGAGCAGTACTTC. Protein: CASTGTGYNEQYF.

The chain combines TRBV15 with TRBJ2-4; D is possibly TRBD2 (7 bases). Germline V CDR1 and CDR2: LNHNV, YYDKDF (reference sequence). Between the trimmed V and J ends, which lost 6 bases and 1 base, there was a span of 16 bases. This CDR3 is 16 amino acids long. The CDR3 here is CATRTIGGAAKNIQYF. CDR3 coding DNA: TGTGCCACCAGAACTATTGGGGGGGCGGCCAAAAACATTCAGTACTTC.

This clonotype has only a few counts. The J gene is TRBJ2-1, the V gene TRBV29-1; no clear D gene. Germline CDR1 SQVTM, CDR2 ANQGSEA. There are 13 residues in the CDR3. V gave up 8 bases and J gave up 0 bases, with 11 bases separating them. The CDR3 is CSCGVSSYNEQFF. CDR3 nucleotide sequence: TGCAGCTGTGGGGTTAGCTCCTACAATGAGCAGTTCTTC.

V is TRBV27 and J is TRBJ2-1; 12 nucleotides align to TRBD1. V was clipped by 5 bases and J by 4 bases; unmatched bases: 6. CDR3 length equals 16 residues. From germline, CDR1 is MNHEY and CDR2 SMNVEV (reference sequence). The CDR3 protein is CASSLPGQGAYNEQFF. The CDR3 DNA reads as TGTGCCAGCAGTCTTCCGGGACAGGGGGCTTACAATGAGCAGTTCTTC.

This clonotype was recorded a few times. The chain uses TRBV7-2 and TRBJ2-1; 7 positions match TRBD1. CDR3 length equals 17 residues. CDR1 is SGHTA and CDR2 is FQGNSA in the germline V gene. J was trimmed by 8 bases and V by 5 bases; bases with no gene match: 18. The CDR3 loop reads CASSPSPGTDRWYEQFF. As DNA, the CDR3 is TGTGCCAGCAGCCCTAGCCCCGGGACAGACCGATGGTATGAGCAGTTCTTC.